Listed here are 20 T cell receptor beta chains from one sample, sequenced in a study of T cell changes during pregnancy in multiple sclerosis. Repertoires were generated with immunoSEQ multiplex PCR, while TCRdb's copy carries only in-frame clones and drops some. The sample has 15,000 to 20,000 clones; 80% to 90% are singletons. The specimen was CD8+ T cells from peripheral blood mononuclear cells, collected in the third trimester of pregnancy. The receptors were gathered from a female donor in good health, enrolled as a control in a pregnancy study.

The CDR3 region is CASSWENTIYF. CDR3 bases: TGTGCCAGCAGCTGGGAGAACACCATATATTTT. V usage is TRBV5-6 and J usage is TRBJ1-3; D gene unclear. V was pared by 3 bases and J by 7 bases, with 5 bases between. This CDR3 is built from 11 residues. Germline CDR1 reads SGHDT; CDR2 reads YYEEEE.

V and J are TRBV5-1 and TRBJ1-1; D not resolved. The germline V gene encodes CDR1 SGHRS and CDR2 YFSETQ. The CDR3 length is 14 residues. V dropped 3 bases and J dropped 5 bases, with 14 bases sitting between them. CDR3 residues: CASSYRGSGTEAFF. DNA of the CDR3: TGCGCCAGCAGCTATCGGGGATCGGGAACTGAAGCTTTCTTT.

The V and J genes are TRBV5-6 and TRBJ2-1; tentatively, D is TRBD2 (5 bases). CDR1 is SGHDT, CDR2 YYEEEE, per germline. This CDR3 has 15 residues. Trimming removed 4 bases from V and 1 base from J, with 12 bases in between. DNA of the CDR3: TGTGCCAGCAGCGGGCGGGCGAAGTCCTACAATGAGCAGTTCTTC. Amino acids: CASSGRAKSYNEQFF.

V usage is TRBV5-1 and J usage is TRBJ2-3, with 11 nucleotides matching TRBD1. Germline V gene sequence: CDR1 SGHRS, CDR2 YFSETQ. Unmatched junction bases numbered 9, after V lost 4 bases and J lost 8 bases. The CDR3 has 15 residues. The CDR3 loop is CASSENPGQGVTQYF. The DNA for the CDR3 is TGCGCCAGCAGCGAAAACCCGGGACAGGGGGTTACGCAGTATTTT. The whole variable domain, filled in from reference TRBV5-1 and TRBJ2-3, reads KAGVTQTPRYLIKTRGQQVTLSCSPISGHRSVSWYQQTPGQGLQFLFEYFSETQRNKGNFPGRFSGRQFSNSRSEMNVSTLELGDSALYLCASSENPGQGVTQYFGPGTRLTVL.

This rearrangement joins TRBV18 to TRBJ2-7, with D possibly TRBD1 on 5 matching bases. V lost 2 bases and J lost 2, with 16 bases in between. Germline V CDR1 and CDR2: KGHSH, LQKENI. The CDR3 runs 16 residues. CDR3 protein: CASSPKDRVETYEQYF. Here the CDR3 DNA reads TGTGCCAGCTCACCAAAAGACAGAGTCGAGACCTACGAGCAGTACTTC.

The gene calls are TRBV6-6 and TRBJ2-3; 13 positions agree with TRBD2. Germline CDR1 is MNHNY and CDR2 is SVGAGI (reference sequence). V was clipped by 9 bases and J by 2 bases; unmatched bases: 5. CDR3 length equals 15 residues. This CDR3 reads CASSLAGGFTDTQYF. CDR3 DNA sequence: TGTGCCAGTTCACTAGCGGGGGGGTTCACAGATACGCAGTATTTT.

The chain links TRBV7-8 to TRBJ2-7; weak D call: TRBD2 (6 bases). This CDR3 region has 15 residues. V gave up 5 bases and J gave up 3 bases, with 17 bases separating them. The germline gives CDR1 SGHVS, CDR2 FQNEAQ. Here the CDR3 reads CASSKGLALNYEQYF. The DNA of the CDR3 is TGTGCCAGCAGCAAGGGGCTAGCGCTGAACTACGAGCAGTACTTC.

This clone turned up a few times. The rearrangement joins TRBV18 to TRBJ1-1, with D hard to call. Germline assignment: CDR1 KGHSH and CDR2 LQKENI. The V and J ends lost 3 bases and 5 bases respectively, with 10 bases between them. CDR3 length: 13 residues. The CDR3 nucleotides are TGTGCCAGCTCACCGTCCCCGGGGACTGAAGCTTTCTTT. It translates to CASSPSPGTEAFF.

In DNA, the CDR3 is TGTGCCAGCAGCTTAGGCACAGGCTATGGCTACACCTTC. As protein: CASSLGTGYGYTF. The J gene is TRBJ1-2, the V gene TRBV11-1, with a possible D match to TRBD1 (5 bases). The length of the CDR3 is 13 residues. V gave up 1 base and J gave up 4 bases, with 7 bases separating them. Germline CDR1 and CDR2: SGHAT and FQDESV (reference sequence). The full variable domain, rest sourced from reference TRBV11-1 and TRBJ1-2, is EAEVAQSPRYKITEKSQAVAFWCDPISGHATLYWYRQILGQGPELLVQFQDESVVDDSQLPKDRFSAERLKGVDSTLKIQPAELGDSAMYLCASSLGTGYGYTFGSGTRLTVV.

This sequence joins TRBV14 and TRBJ2-3; D is uncertain. CDR3 length: 15 amino acids. The germline V and J ends were trimmed by 1 base and 0 bases, with 8 bases remaining between them. Per the germline V gene, CDR1 is SGHDN and CDR2 is FVKESK. The CDR3 DNA is TGTGCCAGCAGCCAAGGACACTCTAGCACAGATACGCAGTATTTT. It is translated as CASSQGHSSTDTQYF.

V and J are TRBV7-6 and TRBJ1-2; unclear D gene. This CDR3 comprises 15 residues. Germline loops: CDR1 SGHVS, CDR2 FNYEAQ. Between the trimmed V and J ends, which lost 5 bases and 6 bases, there was a span of 19 bases. CDR3 region: CASSIWRGGSDGYTF. The CDR3 DNA follows: TGTGCCAGCAGCATCTGGCGAGGAGGGTCAGATGGCTACACCTTC.

The chain couples TRBV7-7 to TRBJ2-3; 13 bases fit TRBD2. The CDR3 has 18 residues. Trimming took 5 bases from V and 3 from J; bases not matched to a gene: 11. Looked up from germline, CDR1 is SSHAT and CDR2 is FNYEAQ (reference sequence). CDR3 in amino acids: CASSLLAGGPLGTDTQYF. The CDR3 region has the DNA TGTGCCAGCAGCCTACTAGCGGGGGGGCCATTAGGAACAGATACGCAGTATTTT. The complete variable domain, with remaining parts taken from reference TRBV7-7 and TRBJ2-3, reads GAGVSQSPRYKVTKRGQDVTLRCDPISSHATLYWYQQALGQGPEFLTYFNYEAQPDKSGLPSDRFSAERPEGSISTLTIQRTEQRDSAMYRCASSLLAGGPLGTDTQYFGPGTRLTVL.

This clone has only one observation. J is TRBJ1-4 and V is TRBV11-2; 9 positions match TRBD1. CDR1 SGHAT and CDR2 FQNNGV come from the germline V gene. Trimming took 1 base from V and 13 from J; bases not matched to a gene: 7. The CDR3 runs 14 residues. The chain's CDR3 is CASSLAWGQGVLFF. In DNA, the CDR3 is TGTGCCAGCAGCTTAGCTTGGGGACAGGGAGTACTGTTTTTT.

This clone was counted once. This chain uses TRBV5-5 with TRBJ2-5; TRBD1 aligns across 7 bases. The V gene's germline CDR1 is SGHKS and CDR2 YYEKEE (reference sequence). V trimming: 0 bases; J trimming: 2 bases; junction bases outside the gene matches: 7. This CDR3 comprises 16 residues. The CDR3 spells CASSLARVTGQETQYF. The CDR3 region has the DNA TGTGCCAGCAGCTTGGCCAGGGTGACAGGGCAAGAGACCCAGTACTTC.

The rearrangement uses TRBV27 and TRBJ2-1, with 12 positions matching TRBD1. CDR3 length equals 16 residues. V lost 4 bases to trimming and J lost 7 bases; unmatched junction nucleotides: 8. Looked up from germline, CDR1 is MNHEY and CDR2 is SMNVEV (reference sequence). The CDR3 DNA reads TGTGCCAGCAGTTCCATAGGGGACAGGGGGCGAAATGAGCAGTTCTTC. Its translation is CASSSIGDRGRNEQFF.

For this clone: A junction boundary mismatches the germline segment, possibly from a read error. The chain recombines TRBV28 with TRBJ2-7; the match to TRBD2 covers 7 bases. The length of the CDR3 is 14 residues. The germline V gene has CDR1 MDHEN and CDR2 SYDVKM. This chain's CDR3 is CAGRQAGSSYEQYF. The DNA for the CDR3 is TGTGCCGGCAGGCAAGCGGGGAGCTCCTACGAGCAGTACTTC.

The CDR3 loop reads CASSQRGGNEQYF. CDR3 DNA: TGTGCCAGCAGCCAGCGGGGGGGGAACGAGCAGTACTTC. The rearrangement links TRBV7-9 to TRBJ2-7; 10 bases align to TRBD2. CDR3 size: 13 residues. V shed 5 bases and J 5 bases; nucleotides not matched to a gene: 3. In germline, CDR1 is SEHNR, CDR2 FQNEAQ (reference sequence).

The chain is built from TRBV6-1 and TRBJ1-1; the D is unclear. CDR1 and CDR2 from the germline V gene are MNHNS and SASEGT. This CDR3 has 13 amino acids. Between the trimmed V and J ends, which lost 3 bases and 0 bases, there was a span of 5 bases. CDR3 DNA: TGTGCCAGCAGTGACAAAATGAACACTGAAGCTTTCTTT. Translation: CASSDKMNTEAFF.

This sequence joins TRBV5-4 and TRBJ2-1; 9 nucleotides agree with TRBD1. With V trimmed by 6 bases and J by 13 bases, 8 bases remained unmatched. This CDR3 region has 12 residues. CDR1 and CDR2 from the germline V gene are SGHNT and YYREEE (reference sequence). CDR3 bases: TGTGCCAGCATTTCACCGGGACAGGGTCAGTTCTTC. Protein product: CASISPGQGQFF.

J is TRBJ2-7 and V is TRBV27; 7 bases fit TRBD1. CDR1 is MNHEY and CDR2 is SMNVEV in the germline V gene (reference sequence). Trimming took 3 bases from V and 2 from J; bases not matched to a gene: 4. The CDR3 runs to 14 residues. CDR3 in DNA: TGTGCCAGCAGTTTGACAGGGAAGCCCTACGAGCAGTACTTC. Its translation: CASSLTGKPYEQYF.